These 12 T cell receptor beta chains came from one sample sequenced in a study of T cells in Graves' hyperthyroidism and ophthalmopathy (dated by TCRdb to about 2019). The method behind the library was multiplex PCR. The sequencer listed for this sample is Illumina HiSeq 2000. TCR beta CDR3 regions were amplified from RNA transcripts. For the first round of RT-PCR on the TCR CDR3, the HTBI primer set was used together with the Qiagen OneStep RT-PCR kit. TCRdb reprocessing: public reads trimmed at Q25 with fastp, clones called with MiXCR, in-frame beta chains kept. CDR3 protein sequences are deduplicated, and each keeps its most common genes and DNA. This sample gives 600,000 or so distinct CDR3 sequences in total; 13% to 15% of them show up just once. The top ten clones comprise roughly 7.7% of the sample. Material for sequencing was blood. All receptors come from a woman between 18 and 29 years old with Graves' ophthalmopathy.

This clonotype came up a few times. The J gene is TRBJ2-1, the V gene TRBV11-2; TRBD2 aligns across 7 bases. The CDR3 runs 13 residues. Germline V gene data show CDR1 as SGHAT and CDR2 as FQNNGV. J lost 15 bases, V lost 5 bases, and 13 bases had no gene match. Here the CDR3 reads CASSPLPLAEGFF. In DNA form, the CDR3 reads TGTGCCAGCAGCCCTCTCCCTCTAGCGGAGGGGTTCTTC.

The gene calls are TRBV7-9 and TRBJ2-3; 13 bases agree with TRBD2. The junction had 5 bases not matched to a gene; V was cut back by 3 bases and J by 2 bases. The CDR3 consists of 17 residues. From germline, CDR1 is SEHNR and CDR2 FQNEAQ (reference sequence). The CDR3 here is CASSFLGLAGPTDTQYF. The CDR3 DNA reads TGTGCCAGCAGCTTCTTGGGACTAGCGGGACCCACAGATACGCAGTATTTT.

This clonotype was detected ten times or more. This chain connects TRBV9 to TRBJ1-1; D possibly corresponds to TRBD1 (5 bases). Germline V gene sequence: CDR1 SGDLS, CDR2 YYNGEE. The V gene lost 0 bases and the J gene lost 2 bases, with 8 bases spanning the gap. This CDR3 comprises 14 residues. The CDR3 protein is CASSVAGGNTEAFF. The DNA for the CDR3 is TGTGCCAGCAGCGTAGCGGGGGGAAACACTGAAGCTTTCTTT.

J is TRBJ2-1 and V is TRBV10-3; TRBD1 might be the D (6 bases). The CDR3 runs 17 residues. CDR1 and CDR2 (germline): ENHRY, SYGVKD. Trimming cost V 6 bases and J 1 base, with 19 bases left between them. The CDR3 sequence is CAISDMRGGGSYNEQFF. The CDR3 coding sequence is TGTGCCATCAGCGATATGAGAGGGGGTGGTTCCTACAATGAGCAGTTCTTC.

The V gene is TRBV9, the J gene TRBJ2-3; 7 bases agree with TRBD2. Unmatched junction bases numbered 2, after V lost 0 bases and J lost 4 bases. Germline CDR1 is SGDLS and CDR2 is YYNGEE. This CDR3 is 14 amino acids long. This CDR3 is CASSVGDYADTQYF. DNA for the CDR3: TGTGCCAGCAGCGTAGGGGACTACGCAGATACGCAGTATTTT. Full variable domain (outside the CDR3, taken from reference TRBV9 and TRBJ2-3): DSGVTQTPKHLITATGQRVTLRCSPRSGDLSVYWYQQSLDQGLQFLIQYYNGEERAKGNILERFSAQQFPDLHSELNLSSLELGDSALYFCASSVGDYADTQYFGPGTRLTVL.

This clonotype was detected only a few times. The chain has TRBV7-9 and TRBJ2-7; TRBD2 aligns across 10 bases. CDR1 and CDR2 (germline): SEHNR, FQNEAQ (reference sequence). The CDR3 loop spans 17 amino acids. V lost 5 bases and J lost 3; bases outside the gene matches: 13. The CDR3 bases are TGTGCCAGCAGCCCCCCCCCTCTAGCGGGAGAAATCTACGAGCAGTACTTC. Its protein product is CASSPPPLAGEIYEQYF.

This clonotype was picked up a small number of times. The chain employs TRBV4-3 and TRBJ2-7; D is perhaps TRBD1 (5 bases). This CDR3 spans 15 amino acids. Trimming took 1 base from V and 3 from J, leaving 13 bases between them. Per germline, CDR1 LGHNA and CDR2 YSLEER. This chain's CDR3 is CASSQVHDSHYEQYF. The CDR3 region has the DNA TGCGCCAGCAGCCAAGTCCACGACAGCCACTACGAGCAGTACTTC.

The chain combines TRBV7-6 with TRBJ2-1; D remains ambiguous. The V gene's germline CDR1 is SGHVS and CDR2 FNYEAQ. V lost 2 bases to trimming and J lost 0 bases, with 14 bases between them. The CDR3 sequence is 17 residues long. The CDR3 DNA reads as TGTGCCAGCAGCTTAACTGCTCGAAGGAGCTCCTACAATGAGCAGTTCTTC. As protein: CASSLTARRSSYNEQFF.

This clonotype has a handful of counts. The chain joins TRBV19 to TRBJ2-7, with 8 positions matching TRBD1. V trimming: 5 bases; J trimming: 7 bases; junction bases outside the gene matches: 16. This CDR3 contains 16 residues. Germline values: CDR1 LNHDA, CDR2 SQIVND (reference sequence). The CDR3 reads CASSSSAGQGAQEQYF. The DNA for the CDR3 is TGTGCCAGTAGTTCTTCCGCGGGGCAGGGGGCGCAAGAGCAGTACTTC.

As for this clonotype: A much bigger clone sits one base away, suggesting this may be a read error. J is TRBJ2-1 and V is TRBV20-1; D is ambiguous. The ends were cut back, 5 bases at V and 0 bases at J, with 8 bases in the middle. The CDR3 sequence is 13 residues long. Germline assignment: CDR1 DFQATT and CDR2 SNEGSKA (reference sequence). This CDR3 reads CSAGANSYNEQFF. The CDR3 DNA follows: TGCAGTGCTGGAGCGAACTCCTACAATGAGCAGTTCTTC.

This clonotype was detected only a few times. The V gene is TRBV20-1, the J gene TRBJ2-1; D not certain. Per germline, CDR1 DFQATT and CDR2 SNEGSKA (reference sequence). The V end was cut by 0 bases, the J end by 0 bases, with 9 bases between. The CDR3 length is 15 residues. The CDR3 DNA follows: TGCAGTGCTAGAGATTCCTCGCGCTCCTACAATGAGCAGTTCTTC. This sequence encodes CSARDSSRSYNEQFF.

This clonotype was seen a few times. The rearrangement uses TRBV29-1 and TRBJ2-7; tentative D call: TRBD2 (5 bases). V dropped 6 bases and J dropped 2 bases, with 14 bases sitting between them. The CDR3 covers 13 residues. Germline CDR1 is SQVTM and CDR2 is ANQGSEA. CDR3 in amino acids: CSVLKSGPYEQYF. CDR3 bases: TGCAGCGTCCTTAAAAGCGGCCCCTACGAGCAGTACTTC.